This T cell receptor (beta chain) originates from a study of patients and donors after allogeneic stem cell transplantation. TCRdb recomputed calls from the RT-PCR reads with MiXCR, one row per CDR3 protein. Here the sample spans roughly 30,000 distinct CDR3 sequences, under 7.5% being singletons. Many counts were recorded for this clonotype. The germline V gene has CDR1 DFQATT and CDR2 SNEGSKA (reference sequence). V was pared by 6 bases and J by 3 bases, with 14 bases between. There are 13 residues in the CDR3. The chain couples TRBV20-1 to TRBJ1-1; tentatively, D is TRBD1 (6 bases). The clonotype was recovered from a human donor who was either an allogeneic HSCT recipient or a stem cell or donor lymphocyte infusion donor (not recorded which). It is not recorded whose cells these are; they may come from a transplant donor. Sequencing was carried out using blood, either unsorted or a sorted T cell fraction (not recorded which). CDR3 region: CSAKTGKDTEAFF. The CDR3, as DNA: TGCAGTGCCAAAACAGGGAAGGACACTGAAGCTTTCTTT.